This TCR beta chain was sequenced for a study of graft-versus-host responses after intestinal transplantation. Study as a whole: Recipients had multivisceral, liver-intestinal, or isolated intestinal transplants. Study results and caveats: Detection of GvH clones occurred in recipient marrow, and some had their first appearance in ileum or blood. Declines in HvG clones occurring early post-transplant were associated with peak circulating GvH clone levels.

J was trimmed by 5 bases and V by 4 bases; bases with no gene match: 7. This CDR3 has 16 residues. CDR1 and CDR2 (germline): MNHEY, SMNVEV (reference sequence). As regards this clone: Its antigen is still unknown.

Sequencing was performed with immunoSEQ multiplex PCR; in TCRdb, only in-frame clones are kept and a portion is missing. This table holds approximately 68,000 clones, almost 90% found once. The sample was unstimulated CD8+ T cells sorted from spleen or lymph node cells, taken before transplant. This chain connects TRBV27 to TRBJ2-5, with TRBD2 identical over 13 bases. The receptor's source is a human donor who was the organ donor for an intestinal transplant. The CDR3: CASSSGTSGVYETQYF. The CDR3 DNA is TGTGCCAGCAGTTCCGGGACTAGCGGGGTGTATGAGACCCAGTACTTC.